This T cell receptor (beta chain) was captured by sequencing in a study of shared clonotypes between healthy human individuals. Broader study findings: Estimated clonotype richness was generally higher in naive than memory subsets. In this cohort, only blood was sampled, and tissue repertoires likely differ.

Germline assignment: CDR1 MNHEY and CDR2 SMNVEV (reference sequence). The germline V and J ends were trimmed by 3 bases and 4 bases, with 24 bases remaining between them. The length of the CDR3 is 18 residues. A word on this clone: Its specificity is not known.

Data came from immunoSEQ multiplex PCR; TCRdb stores just in-frame clones and leaves some out. Altogether about 110,000 clones are present, 55% to 70% being singletons, with the ten largest covering approximately 23%. Donors, healthy HIV-negative adults, lacked recent acute infections or vaccinations. Only Caucasian adults living in Nashville, Tennessee made up the donor group. This TCR was recovered from a woman aged 25 to 39 in good health. The chain carries TRBV27 and TRBJ1-2; D is possibly TRBD1 (6 bases). Sequencing used memory CD8+ T cells sorted from blood. Subset described: CD45RO+ cells pooled with CCR7-negative TemRA cells. CDR3 sequence: CASSFSAYLGTHTYGYTF. Written as DNA, the CDR3 is TGTGCCAGCAGTTTCTCCGCCTACCTCGGGACACATACCTATGGCTACACCTTC.